The rows below give T cell receptor beta chains drawn from one sample of a study of T cell responses to AZD1222 COVID-19 vaccine. Sequencing used immunoSEQ multiplex PCR; TCRdb keeps in-frame clones, though not all of them. Seen here are about 110,000 clones, 84% observed once, and the top ten hold roughly 9.5%. The sample in question was peripheral blood, obtained on day 0 of AZD1222 vaccination. These receptors were collected from an adult in good health. The CDR3 runs from the conserved cysteine through the conserved F or W. Clone sizes are given selectively: once, few, many, or a class where the clone is expanded.

>TRBV27|NA|TRBJ2-5
CASSPRLAGVWETQYF
>TRBV18|NA|TRBJ1-3
CASSPAGDSVSGNTIYF
>TRBV18|NA|TRBJ2-1
CASSPPSRGYNNEQFF
>TRBV6-5|NA|TRBJ2-5
CASSYSGGGPKTQYF
>TRBV7-9|NA|TRBJ1-1
CASSLGPKETMNTEAFF
>TRBV6-1|NA|TRBJ2-1
CASSEFGSGISYNEQFF
>TRBV29-1|NA|TRBJ1-1
CSAAFRQAEAFF
>TRBV7-3|NA|TRBJ1-4
CASSPGGTNEKLFF
>TRBV27|NA|TRBJ2-5
CASSLKWGAQETQYF
>TRBV7-2|once|TRBJ1-2
CASSLERGSAVIGYTF
>TRBV19|NA|TRBJ1-5
CASSTTQGFSAQHF
>TRBV7-9|few|TRBJ1-6
CASSFNGGEASPLHF
>TRBV21-1|NA|TRBJ2-3
CASSKLLGRLAGNKGEDTQYF
>TRBV19|NA|TRBJ1-1
CASSVGLEAFF
>TRBV29-1|NA|TRBJ1-1
CSVEFGRAFF
>TRBV28|NA|TRBJ1-4
CASRLGQKNEKLFF
>TRBV4-1|NA|TRBJ2-7
CASSQITGGIYEQYF
>TRBV5-1|NA|TRBJ2-2
CASSLGQYDTGELFF
>TRBV18|few|TRBJ1-2
CASSPPGRGSESGYTF
>TRBV28|NA|TRBJ2-3
CASSLGGGREADTQYF
>TRBV6-5|once|TRBJ2-7
CASSYGGAGAGEQYF
>TRBV5-1|NA|TRBJ1-5
CASSLDSYQPQHF
>TRBV2|NA|TRBJ1-2
CASSVSYGYTF
>TRBV18|NA|TRBJ2-7
CASSHREREQYF
>TRBV19|NA|TRBJ1-5
CASRKGDGNQPQHF
>TRBV2|few|TRBJ1-5
CASSSRAGGMNQPQHF
>TRBV12-5|once|TRBJ1-6
CASGWGDNSPLHF
>TRBV3-1/TRBV3-2|NA|TRBJ2-3
CASSPSRDRVNTQYF
>TRBV4-1|NA|TRBJ2-3
CASSPRGGSDRWTDTQYF
>TRBV27|NA|TRBJ2-1
CASSFEGPAHNEQFF
>TRBV28|NA|TRBJ1-2
CASSLSQGYGYTF
>TRBV7-8|NA|TRBJ1-1
CASSLFEENTEAFF
>TRBV28|NA|TRBJ1-1
CASSFSTEAFF
>TRBV2|NA|TRBJ1-5
CASSGPLSSRNQPQHF
>TRBV29-1|NA|TRBJ1-4
CSVGFRAVDEKLFF
>TRBV28|NA|TRBJ1-2
CASSSAGRTYGYTF
>TRBV10-3|NA|TRBJ1-2
CAISGGTGRGGYTF
>TRBV5-1|NA|TRBJ2-1
CASSLASSGESSYNEQFF
>TRBV29-1|once|TRBJ2-7
CSVESPYRGNEQYF
>TRBV6-2/TRBV6-3|NA|TRBJ2-3
CASSRNYRQGADTQYF
>TRBV19|few|TRBJ1-5
CASSIVAGISNQPQHF
>TRBV10-2|NA|TRBJ2-3
CATKWARERDTQYF
>TRBV19|NA|TRBJ1-2
CASSTPRPPARGYTF
>TRBV18|NA|TRBJ2-5
CASSPPSLTKETQYF
>TRBV12-5|NA|TRBJ1-1
CASGLGRNTEAFF
>TRBV9|NA|TRBJ2-5
CASSVEPLGTQYF
>TRBV2|NA|TRBJ1-3
CASSEYLQGATGNTIYF
>TRBV15|NA|TRBJ2-3
CATSRSRGQGAGADTQYF
>TRBV2|NA|TRBJ2-6
CASTGSGANVLTF
>TRBV18|NA|TRBJ1-1
CASSPGELNTEAFF
>TRBV25-1|NA|TRBJ1-4
CASSEFSGGGQGLGKLFF
>TRBV28|NA|TRBJ1-2
CASSLGQGGYGYTF
>TRBV7-9|NA|TRBJ1-6
CASSQQGGSPLHF
>TRBV6-5|few|TRBJ1-4
CASSRAEKLFF
>TRBV2|NA|TRBJ1-3
CASSAQRTPGGNTIYF